One sample yielded the 10 T cell receptor beta chains listed below, sequenced in a study of blood T cell repertoires in COVID-19. Generated by immunoSEQ multiplex PCR, the TCRdb table keeps only in-frame clones and is missing some. The sample has about 290,000 clones, about 89% seen once; the top ten hold 0.94%. Material: peripheral blood. All receptors derive from a woman between 40 and 50 years old who had recovered from COVID-19.

This chain connects TRBV14 to TRBJ1-2; TRBD1 is a possible D gene (5 bases). V dropped 4 bases and J dropped 4 bases, with 22 bases sitting between them. Germline V gene data show CDR1 as SGHDN and CDR2 as FVKESK. The CDR3 length is 17 residues. This CDR3 reads CASSLIVGGERPYGYTF. The CDR3 region has the DNA TGTGCCAGCAGCCTGATTGTTGGAGGGGAACGTCCCTATGGCTACACCTTC.

The chain has TRBV11-2 and TRBJ2-5, with TRBD2 identical over 7 bases. The trim removed 8 bases at V and 2 bases at J, leaving 14 bases unmatched. The CDR3 has 16 amino acids. CDR1 is SGHAT and CDR2 is FQNNGV in the germline V gene. CDR3: CASEGRESGIQETQYF. CDR3 DNA: TGTGCCAGCGAGGGTCGGGAGAGCGGGATACAAGAGACCCAGTACTTC.

This chain joins TRBV18 and TRBJ1-5; 9 bases align to TRBD1. The J segment lost 3 bases and the V segment lost 5 bases, leaving 11 bases of the junction unmatched. This CDR3 region has 17 residues. In germline, CDR1 is KGHSH, CDR2 LQKENI. The CDR3 loop reads CASSDTGGGGNNQPQHF. The CDR3 nucleotides are TGTGCCAGCTCAGACACAGGGGGCGGAGGGAACAATCAGCCCCAGCATTTT.

V is TRBV5-4 and J is TRBJ1-2; 8 bases map to TRBD1. This CDR3 region has 13 residues. V trimming: 4 bases; J trimming: 3 bases; junction bases outside the gene matches: 2. The V gene's germline CDR1 is SGHNT and CDR2 YYREEE (reference sequence). CDR3 nucleotide sequence: TGTGCCAGCAGCATGGACAGGGACTATGGCTACACCTTC. The encoded protein is CASSMDRDYGYTF.

The CDR3 loop reads CASSELAPEDTQYF. CDR3 in DNA: TGTGCCAGCAGTGAACTAGCTCCCGAAGATACGCAGTATTTT. The rearrangement links TRBV2 to TRBJ2-3; the D gene is possibly TRBD2 (5 bases). CDR1 and CDR2 (germline): SNHLY, FYNNEI. Trimming left V 2 bases short and J 5 bases short, with 11 bases between. This CDR3 has 14 residues.

The chain is built from TRBV5-4 and TRBJ2-2; TRBD2 matches at 12 bases. After removal of 4 bases from V and 5 bases from J, the junction contained 9 bases not matched to a gene. From germline, CDR1 is SGHNT and CDR2 YYREEE (reference sequence). CDR3 size: 17 residues. The DNA for the CDR3 is TGTGCCAGCAGCCCTAGACTAGCGGGAGATGTAACCGGGGAGCTGTTTTTT. Its translation is CASSPRLAGDVTGELFF.

This chain connects TRBV20-1 to TRBJ1-5; D gene uncertain. This CDR3 comprises 14 residues. Trimming removed 3 bases at V and 9 bases at J, with 18 bases between. Germline CDR1 DFQATT, CDR2 SNEGSKA (reference sequence). As DNA, the CDR3 is TGCAGTGCTAGTACGGTCCGGGAGAATGGGCCCCAGCATTTT. Residues: CSASTVRENGPQHF.

The CDR3 loop reads CATGGQGNGYTF. CDR3 in DNA: TGTGCCACCGGGGGACAGGGTAATGGCTACACCTTC. The chain combines TRBV2 with TRBJ1-2; TRBD1 aligns across 9 bases. With 10 bases clipped from V and 6 bases from J, the junction kept 6 bases outside the gene matches. The CDR3 has 12 residues. CDR1 and CDR2 from the germline V gene are SNHLY and FYNNEI.

This chain links TRBV28 with TRBJ2-7; 9 nucleotides line up with TRBD1. J gave up 2 bases and V 1 base, and 6 bases lay outside the gene matches. Germline V gene lookup returns CDR1 MDHEN and CDR2 SYDVKM. The CDR3 has 16 amino acids. CDR3 DNA sequence: TGTGCCAGCAGTTTATTGCGGACAGGGGATACCTACGAGCAGTACTTC. It yields the protein CASSLLRTGDTYEQYF. Using reference TRBV28 and TRBJ2-7 for the parts outside the CDR3, the full variable domain is DVKVTQSSRYLVKRTGEKVFLECVQDMDHENMFWYRQDPGLGLRLIYFSYDVKMKEKGDIPEGYSVSREKKERFSLILESASTNQTSMYLCASSLLRTGDTYEQYFGPGTRLTVT.

The CDR3 loop reads CASSLAGSYNSPLHF. The CDR3 nucleotides read TGCGCCAGCAGCTTGGCAGGGTCCTATAATTCACCCCTCCACTTT. The V and J genes are TRBV5-1 and TRBJ1-6; possibly TRBD1 for D (5 bases). With 0 bases removed from V and 1 base from J, the gap between germline ends came to 5 bases. Germline V gene data show CDR1 as SGHRS and CDR2 as YFSETQ. This CDR3 has 15 amino acids. The full variable domain, rest sourced from reference TRBV5-1 and TRBJ1-6, is KAGVTQTPRYLIKTRGQQVTLSCSPISGHRSVSWYQQTPGQGLQFLFEYFSETQRNKGNFPGRFSGRQFSNSRSEMNVSTLELGDSALYLCASSLAGSYNSPLHFGNGTRLTVT.